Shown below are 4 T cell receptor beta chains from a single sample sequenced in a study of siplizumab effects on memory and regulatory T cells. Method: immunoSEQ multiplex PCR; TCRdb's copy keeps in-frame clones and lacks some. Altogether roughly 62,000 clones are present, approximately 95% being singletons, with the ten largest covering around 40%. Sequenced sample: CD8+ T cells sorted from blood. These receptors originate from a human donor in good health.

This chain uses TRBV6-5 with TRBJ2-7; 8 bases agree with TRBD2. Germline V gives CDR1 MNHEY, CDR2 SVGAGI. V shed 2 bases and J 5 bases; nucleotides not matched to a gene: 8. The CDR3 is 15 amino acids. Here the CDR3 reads CASSYVSGGPHEQYF. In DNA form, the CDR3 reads TGTGCCAGCAGTTACGTTTCGGGAGGGCCCCACGAGCAGTACTTC.

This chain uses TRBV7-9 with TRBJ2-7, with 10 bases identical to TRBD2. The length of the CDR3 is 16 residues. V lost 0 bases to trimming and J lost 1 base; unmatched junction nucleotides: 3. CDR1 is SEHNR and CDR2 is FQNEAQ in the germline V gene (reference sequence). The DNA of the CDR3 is TGTGCCAGCAGCTTAGCTCCGACTAGCGGGTCCTACGAGCAGTACTTC. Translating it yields CASSLAPTSGSYEQYF.

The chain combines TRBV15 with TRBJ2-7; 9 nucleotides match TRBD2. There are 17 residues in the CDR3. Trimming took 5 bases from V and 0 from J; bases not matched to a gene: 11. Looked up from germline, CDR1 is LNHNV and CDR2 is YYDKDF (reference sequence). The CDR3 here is CATSSPRGGLPSYEQYF. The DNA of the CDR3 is TGTGCCACCAGCTCCCCGCGGGGGGGACTCCCCTCCTACGAGCAGTACTTC.

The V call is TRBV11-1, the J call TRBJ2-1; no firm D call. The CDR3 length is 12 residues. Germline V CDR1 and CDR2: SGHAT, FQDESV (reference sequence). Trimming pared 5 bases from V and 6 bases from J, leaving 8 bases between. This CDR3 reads CASSPAVNEQFF. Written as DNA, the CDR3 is TGTGCCAGCAGCCCGGCCGTCAATGAGCAGTTCTTC.